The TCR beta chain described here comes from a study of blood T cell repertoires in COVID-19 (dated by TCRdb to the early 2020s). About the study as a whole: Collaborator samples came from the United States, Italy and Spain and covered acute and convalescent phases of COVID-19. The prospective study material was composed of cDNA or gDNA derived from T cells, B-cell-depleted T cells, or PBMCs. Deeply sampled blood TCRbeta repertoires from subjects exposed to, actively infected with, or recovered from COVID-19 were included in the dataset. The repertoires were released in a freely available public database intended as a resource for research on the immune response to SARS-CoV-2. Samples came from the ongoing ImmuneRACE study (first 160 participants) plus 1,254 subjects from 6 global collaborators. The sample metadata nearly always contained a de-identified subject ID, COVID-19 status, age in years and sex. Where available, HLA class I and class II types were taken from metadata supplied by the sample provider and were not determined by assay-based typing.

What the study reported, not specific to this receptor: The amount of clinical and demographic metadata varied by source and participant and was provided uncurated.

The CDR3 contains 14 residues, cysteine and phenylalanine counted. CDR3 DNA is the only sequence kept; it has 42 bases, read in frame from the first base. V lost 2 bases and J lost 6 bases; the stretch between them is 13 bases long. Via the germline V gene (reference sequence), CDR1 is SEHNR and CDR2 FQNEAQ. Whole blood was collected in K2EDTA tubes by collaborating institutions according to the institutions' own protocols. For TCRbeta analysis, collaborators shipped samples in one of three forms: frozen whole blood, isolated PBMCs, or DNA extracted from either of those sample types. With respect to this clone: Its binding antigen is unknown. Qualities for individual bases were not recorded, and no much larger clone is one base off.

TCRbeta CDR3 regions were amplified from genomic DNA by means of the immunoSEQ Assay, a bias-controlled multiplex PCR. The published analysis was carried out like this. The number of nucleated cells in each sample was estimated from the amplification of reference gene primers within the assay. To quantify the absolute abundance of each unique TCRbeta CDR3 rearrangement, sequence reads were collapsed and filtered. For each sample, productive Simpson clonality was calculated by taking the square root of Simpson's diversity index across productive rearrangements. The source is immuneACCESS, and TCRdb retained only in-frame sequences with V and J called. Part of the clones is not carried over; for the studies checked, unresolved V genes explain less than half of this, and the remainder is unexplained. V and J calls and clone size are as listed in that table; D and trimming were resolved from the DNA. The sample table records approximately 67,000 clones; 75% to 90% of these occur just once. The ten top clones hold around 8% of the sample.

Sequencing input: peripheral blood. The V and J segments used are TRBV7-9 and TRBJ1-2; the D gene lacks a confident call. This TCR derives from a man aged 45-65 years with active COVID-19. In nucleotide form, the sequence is TGTGCCAGCAGCTTAATGACACAAGGCCATGGCTACACCTTC. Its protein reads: CASSLMTQGHGYTF.